The sequence of this TCR beta chain was determined in a study of T cell responses to AZD1222 COVID-19 vaccine. Only in-frame clones appear in the TCRdb table, and some are missing; sequencing was by immunoSEQ multiplex PCR. This sample has about 150,000 clones, with roughly 87% found just once. On this clone itself: The antigen remains unidentified.

Study results and limitations: Elevations in Spike-specific TCR breadth and depth followed administration of two AZD1222 doses.

This material consisted of peripheral blood, taken on day 0 of AZD1222 vaccination. The TCR comes from an adult in good health.

The DNA for the CDR3 is TGTGCCAGCACCGGACAGGACTATAGCAATCAGCCCCAGCATTTT. Protein product: CASTGQDYSNQPQHF. The rearrangement joins TRBV28 to TRBJ1-5; 7 bases are shared with TRBD1. The V gene's germline CDR1 is MDHEN and CDR2 SYDVKM. This CDR3 is built from 15 residues. V dropped 7 bases and J dropped 0; count of bases not matched to a gene: 6. The whole variable domain, filled in from reference TRBV28 and TRBJ1-5, reads DVKVTQSSRYLVKRTGEKVFLECVQDMDHENMFWYRQDPGLGLRLIYFSYDVKMKEKGDIPEGYSVSREKKERFSLILESASTNQTSMYLCASTGQDYSNQPQHFGDGTRLSIL.